This TCR beta chain was profiled in a study of blood T cell repertoires in COVID-19. Study-wide context: Italy, Spain and the United States were the sources of the convalescent and acute COVID-19 samples. T cells, B-cell-depleted T cells, or PBMCs supplied cDNA or gDNA.

Original methodology: Quantification of nucleated cells was approximated via reference gene primer amplification. Libraries were prepared by immunoSEQ multiplex PCR; TCRdb keeps only in-frame clonotypes and omits some of them. The V and J calls and clone size were taken over from that table, and D and trimming were inferred from the DNA. The sample shows tens of thousands of clones, nearly 80% of them seen only once. V gave up 3 bases and J gave up 0 bases; unmatched junction bases: 2. This CDR3 comprises 15 residues. Germline V gives CDR1 SEHNR, CDR2 FQNEAQ (reference sequence). This rearrangement joins TRBV7-9 to TRBJ1-1; TRBD1 matches at 9 bases. The sequencing sample was made of peripheral blood. This receptor was taken from a human donor in a cohort sampled during active COVID-19. The CDR3 nucleotides are TGTGCCAGCAGCTTGGGGACAGGGATGAACACTGAAGCTTTCTTT. This sequence encodes CASSLGTGMNTEAFF.